This TCR beta chain was sequenced during a study of breast tumors, draining lymph nodes, adjacent tissues. The study, taken as a whole, reports: The data were judged consistent with most tumor T cells coming from lymph node and expanding in tumor. Compared with basal-like, luminal-like tumors shared significantly more repertoire with nontumor tissue. Compared with lymph nodes, tumors were less diverse; compared with nontumor tissue, more. Tumor T cell lymph node origin was a supported hypothesis, not proven.

A single count supports this clonotype. Its specificity is unknown. TCRdb passed the multiplex PCR reads through MiXCR, listing each CDR3 protein once. The table lists tens of thousands of distinct CDR3 sequences, roughly 28% of them singletons, with over 8% in the top ten. Samples came from axillary lymph nodes draining the breast cancer. The CDR3 sequence is 15 residues long. Germline V gene data show CDR1 as LNHNV and CDR2 as YYDKDF (reference sequence). V was clipped by 4 bases and J by 5 bases, with 17 bases between them. The clonotype originates from a female donor with breast cancer. Some clones in this sample may be carry-over from other donors' samples. The gene calls are TRBV15 and TRBJ2-5; D is possibly TRBD1 (6 bases). Sequences were obtained from axillary lymph node tissue. The CDR3 protein is CATSTYQGPEETQYF. The CDR3 DNA reads TGTGCCACCAGCACATACCAGGGGCCCGAGGAGACCCAGTACTTC. The full variable domain, with the rest looked up from reference TRBV15 and TRBJ2-5, is DAMVIQNPRYQVTQFGKPVTLSCSQTLNHNVMYWYQQKSSQAPKLLFHYYDKDFNNEADTPDNFQSRRPNTSFCFLDIRSPGLGDTAMYLCATSTYQGPEETQYFGPGTRLLVL.